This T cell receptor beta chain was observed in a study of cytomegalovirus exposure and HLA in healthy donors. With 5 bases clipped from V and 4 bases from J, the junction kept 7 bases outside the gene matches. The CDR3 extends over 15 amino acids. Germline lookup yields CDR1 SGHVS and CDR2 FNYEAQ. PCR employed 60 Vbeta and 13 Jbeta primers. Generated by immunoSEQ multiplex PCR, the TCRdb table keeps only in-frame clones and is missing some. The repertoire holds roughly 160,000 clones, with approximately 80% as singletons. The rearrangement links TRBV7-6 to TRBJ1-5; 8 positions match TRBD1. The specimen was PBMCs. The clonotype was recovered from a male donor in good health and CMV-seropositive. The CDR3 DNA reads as TGTGCCAGCAGCGCCCAAACAGGGGGAAATCAGCCCCAGCATTTT. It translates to CASSAQTGGNQPQHF.